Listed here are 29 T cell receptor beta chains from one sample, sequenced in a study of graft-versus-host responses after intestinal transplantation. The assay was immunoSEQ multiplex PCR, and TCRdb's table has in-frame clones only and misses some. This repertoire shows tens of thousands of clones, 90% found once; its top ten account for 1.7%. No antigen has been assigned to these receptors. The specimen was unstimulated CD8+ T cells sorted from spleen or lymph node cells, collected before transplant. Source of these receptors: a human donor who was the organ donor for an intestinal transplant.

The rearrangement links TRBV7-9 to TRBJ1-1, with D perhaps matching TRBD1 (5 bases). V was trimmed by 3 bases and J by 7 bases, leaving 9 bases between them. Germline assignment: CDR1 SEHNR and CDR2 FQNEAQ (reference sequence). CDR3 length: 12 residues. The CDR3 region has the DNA TGTGCCAGCAGCTTCCAGGGCAATGAAGCTTTCTTT. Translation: CASSFQGNEAFF.

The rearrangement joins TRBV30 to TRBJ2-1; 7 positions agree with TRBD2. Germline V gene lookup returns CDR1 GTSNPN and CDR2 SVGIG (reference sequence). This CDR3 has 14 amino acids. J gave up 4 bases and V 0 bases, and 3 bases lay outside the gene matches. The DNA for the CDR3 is TGTGCCTGGAGTGTACTAGCGCGGTACAATGAGCAGTTCTTC. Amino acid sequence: CAWSVLARYNEQFF.

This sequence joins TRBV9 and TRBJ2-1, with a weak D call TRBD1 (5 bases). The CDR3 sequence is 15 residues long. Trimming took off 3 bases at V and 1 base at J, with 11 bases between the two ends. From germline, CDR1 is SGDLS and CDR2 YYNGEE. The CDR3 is CASSGDSESYNEQFF. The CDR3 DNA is TGTGCCAGCAGCGGAGACAGCGAATCCTACAATGAGCAGTTCTTC.

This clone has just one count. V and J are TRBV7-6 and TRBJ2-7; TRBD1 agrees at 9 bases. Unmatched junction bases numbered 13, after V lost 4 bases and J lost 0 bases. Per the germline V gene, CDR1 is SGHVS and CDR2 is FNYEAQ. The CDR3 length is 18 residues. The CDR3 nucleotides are TGTGCCAGCAGCTCCTCTACCTCGGGACAGGGCCTCTCCTACGAGCAGTACTTC. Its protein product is CASSSSTSGQGLSYEQYF.

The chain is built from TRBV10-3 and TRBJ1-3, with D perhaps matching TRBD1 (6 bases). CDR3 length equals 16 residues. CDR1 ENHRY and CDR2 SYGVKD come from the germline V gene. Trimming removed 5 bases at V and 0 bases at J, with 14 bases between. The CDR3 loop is CAISRSRGFSGNTIYF. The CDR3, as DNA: TGTGCCATCAGTCGAAGCAGGGGTTTCTCTGGAAACACCATATATTTT.

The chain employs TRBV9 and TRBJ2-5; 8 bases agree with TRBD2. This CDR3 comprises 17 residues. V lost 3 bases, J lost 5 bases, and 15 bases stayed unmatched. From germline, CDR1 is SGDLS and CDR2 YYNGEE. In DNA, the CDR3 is TGTGCCAGCAGCGCTCAACAAAAACCCGGGGGGGAGGAGACCCAGTACTTC. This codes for CASSAQQKPGGEETQYF.

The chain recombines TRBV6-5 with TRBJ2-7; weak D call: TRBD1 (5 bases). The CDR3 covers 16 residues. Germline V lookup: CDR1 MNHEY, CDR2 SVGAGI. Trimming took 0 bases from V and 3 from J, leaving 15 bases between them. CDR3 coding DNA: TGTGCCAGCAGTTACTCGCTTCGTCGACAGAACTACGAGCAGTACTTC. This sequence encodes CASSYSLRRQNYEQYF.

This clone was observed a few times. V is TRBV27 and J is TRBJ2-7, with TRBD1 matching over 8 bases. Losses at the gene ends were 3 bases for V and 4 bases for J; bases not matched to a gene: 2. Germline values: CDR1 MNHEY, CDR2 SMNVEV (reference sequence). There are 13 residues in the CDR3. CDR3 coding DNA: TGTGCCAGCAGTTTTCAGGGGGCTTACGAGCAGTACTTC. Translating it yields CASSFQGAYEQYF.

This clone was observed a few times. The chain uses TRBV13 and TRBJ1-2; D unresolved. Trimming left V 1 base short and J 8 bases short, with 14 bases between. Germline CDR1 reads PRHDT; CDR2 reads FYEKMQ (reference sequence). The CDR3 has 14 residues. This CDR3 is CASSLVEGSYGYTF. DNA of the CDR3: TGTGCCAGCAGCTTAGTGGAGGGATCCTACGGCTACACCTTC.

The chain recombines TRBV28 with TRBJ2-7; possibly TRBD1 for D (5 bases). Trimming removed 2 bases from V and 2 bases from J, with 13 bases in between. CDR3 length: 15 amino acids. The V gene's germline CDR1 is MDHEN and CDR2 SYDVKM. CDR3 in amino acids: CASSLRTEGAYEQYF. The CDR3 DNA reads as TGTGCCAGCAGTTTAAGGACCGAAGGGGCCTACGAGCAGTACTTC.

The CDR3 nucleotides read TGTGCCAGCAGCTCTAATGGCTACACCTTC. Translating it yields CASSSNGYTF. The V gene is TRBV11-3, the J gene TRBJ1-2; D not resolved. The length of the CDR3 is 10 residues. Trimming cost V 4 bases and J 6 bases, with 3 bases left between them. Germline loops: CDR1 SGHNT, CDR2 YENEEA.

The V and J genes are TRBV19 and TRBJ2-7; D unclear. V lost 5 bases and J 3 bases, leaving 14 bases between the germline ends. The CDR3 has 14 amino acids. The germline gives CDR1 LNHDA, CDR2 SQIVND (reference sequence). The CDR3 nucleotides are TGTGCCAGTAGTCCATCCTCCGCCTACTACGAGCAGTACTTC. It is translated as CASSPSSAYYEQYF.

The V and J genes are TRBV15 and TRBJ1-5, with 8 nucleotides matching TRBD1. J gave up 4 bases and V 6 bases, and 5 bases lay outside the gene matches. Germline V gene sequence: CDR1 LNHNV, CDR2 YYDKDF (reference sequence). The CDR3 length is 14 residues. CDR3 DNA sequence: TGTGCCACCAGGTCAGGGGACAGGAATCAGCCCCAGCATTTT. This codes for CATRSGDRNQPQHF.

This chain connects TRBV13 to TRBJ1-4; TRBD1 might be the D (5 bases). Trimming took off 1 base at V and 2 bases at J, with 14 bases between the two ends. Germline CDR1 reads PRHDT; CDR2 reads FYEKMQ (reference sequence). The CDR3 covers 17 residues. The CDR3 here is CASSLDSGGATNEKLFF. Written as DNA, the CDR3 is TGTGCCAGCAGCTTAGATTCGGGCGGGGCTACTAATGAAAAACTGTTTTTT. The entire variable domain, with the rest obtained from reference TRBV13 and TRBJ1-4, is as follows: AAGVIQSPRHLIKEKRETATLKCYPIPRHDTVYWYQQGPGQDPQFLISFYEKMQSDKGSIPDRFSAQQFSDYHSELNMSSLELGDSALYFCASSLDSGGATNEKLFFGSGTQLSVL.

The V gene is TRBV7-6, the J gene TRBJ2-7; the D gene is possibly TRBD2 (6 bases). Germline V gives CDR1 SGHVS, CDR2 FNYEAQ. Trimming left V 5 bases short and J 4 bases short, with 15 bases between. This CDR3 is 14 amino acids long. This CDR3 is CASSRGLTQYEQYF. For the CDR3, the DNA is TGTGCCAGCAGCCGGGGACTCACCCAATACGAGCAGTACTTC.

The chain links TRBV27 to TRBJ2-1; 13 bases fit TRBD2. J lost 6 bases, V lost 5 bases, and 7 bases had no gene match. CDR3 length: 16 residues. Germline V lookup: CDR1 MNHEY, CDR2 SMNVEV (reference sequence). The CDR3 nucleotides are TGTGCCAGCAGTGTCCAACTAGCGGGAGGGCCCAATGAGCAGTTCTTC. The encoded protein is CASSVQLAGGPNEQFF.

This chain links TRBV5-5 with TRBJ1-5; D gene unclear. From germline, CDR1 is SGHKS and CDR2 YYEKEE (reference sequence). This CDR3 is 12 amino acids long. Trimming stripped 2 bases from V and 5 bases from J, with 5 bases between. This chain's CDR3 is CASSFGYQPQHF. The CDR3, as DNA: TGTGCCAGCAGCTTTGGCTATCAGCCCCAGCATTTT.

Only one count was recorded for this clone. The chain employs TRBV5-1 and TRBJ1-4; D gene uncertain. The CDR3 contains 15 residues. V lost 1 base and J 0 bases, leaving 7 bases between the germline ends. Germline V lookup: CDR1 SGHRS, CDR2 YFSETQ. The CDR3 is CASSLRGTTNEKLFF. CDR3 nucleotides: TGCGCCAGCAGCTTGCGGGGTACAACTAATGAAAAACTGTTTTTT.

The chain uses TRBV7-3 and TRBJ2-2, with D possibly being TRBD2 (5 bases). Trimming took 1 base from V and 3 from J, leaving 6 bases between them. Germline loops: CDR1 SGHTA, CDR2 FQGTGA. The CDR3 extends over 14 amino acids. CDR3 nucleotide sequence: TGTGCCAGCAGCTTAAGGGGAGACACCGGGGAGCTGTTTTTT. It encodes CASSLRGDTGELFF.

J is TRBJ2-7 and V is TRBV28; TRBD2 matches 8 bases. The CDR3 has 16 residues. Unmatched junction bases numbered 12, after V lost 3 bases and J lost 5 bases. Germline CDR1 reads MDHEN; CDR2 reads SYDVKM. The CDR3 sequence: CASSLSRLALMNEQYF. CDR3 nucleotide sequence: TGTGCCAGCAGTTTGTCCAGACTAGCGCTGATGAACGAGCAGTACTTC.

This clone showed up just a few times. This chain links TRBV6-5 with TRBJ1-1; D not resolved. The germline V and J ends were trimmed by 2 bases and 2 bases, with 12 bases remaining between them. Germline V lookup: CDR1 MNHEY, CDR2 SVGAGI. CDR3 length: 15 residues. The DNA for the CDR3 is TGTGCCAGCAGTTACACCTCGCGGGGTAACACTGAAGCTTTCTTT. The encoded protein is CASSYTSRGNTEAFF.

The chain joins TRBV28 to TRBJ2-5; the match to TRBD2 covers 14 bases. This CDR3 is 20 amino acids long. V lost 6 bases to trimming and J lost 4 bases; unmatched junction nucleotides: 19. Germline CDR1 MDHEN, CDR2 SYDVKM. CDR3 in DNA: TGTGCCAGCAGCCTTCGAACCGGGACTAGCGGGAGAAAACAGCGAGAGACCCAGTACTTC. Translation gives CASSLRTGTSGRKQRETQYF.

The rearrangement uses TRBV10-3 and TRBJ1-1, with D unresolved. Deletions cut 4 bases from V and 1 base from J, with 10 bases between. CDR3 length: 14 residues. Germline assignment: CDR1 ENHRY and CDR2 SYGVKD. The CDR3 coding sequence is TGTGCCATCAGTGTTGGGGAGCCGAACACTGAAGCTTTCTTT. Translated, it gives CAISVGEPNTEAFF.

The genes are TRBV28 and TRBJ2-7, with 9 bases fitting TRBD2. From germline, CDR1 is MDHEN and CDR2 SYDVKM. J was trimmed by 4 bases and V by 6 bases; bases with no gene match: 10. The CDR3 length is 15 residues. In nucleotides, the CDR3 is TGTGCCAGCAGCCGGACTCTAGCGGGAAAGTACGAGCAGTACTTC. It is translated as CASSRTLAGKYEQYF.

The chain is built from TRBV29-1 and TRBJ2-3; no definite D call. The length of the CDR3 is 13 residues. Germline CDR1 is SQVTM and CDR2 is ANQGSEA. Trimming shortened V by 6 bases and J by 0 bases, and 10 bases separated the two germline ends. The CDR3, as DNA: TGCAGCGTCACGACACCTAGCACAGATACGCAGTATTTT. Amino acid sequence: CSVTTPSTDTQYF.

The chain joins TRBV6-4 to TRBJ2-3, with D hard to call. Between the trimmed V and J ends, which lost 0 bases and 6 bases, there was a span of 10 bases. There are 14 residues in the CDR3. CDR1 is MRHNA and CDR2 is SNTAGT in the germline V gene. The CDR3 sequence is CASSDSGEADTQYF. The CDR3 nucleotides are TGTGCCAGCAGTGACTCTGGCGAGGCCGATACGCAGTATTTT.

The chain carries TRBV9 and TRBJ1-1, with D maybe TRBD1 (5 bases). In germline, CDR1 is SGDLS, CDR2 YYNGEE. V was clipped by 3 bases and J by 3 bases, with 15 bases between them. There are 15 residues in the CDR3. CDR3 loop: CASSAEMGGDTEAFF. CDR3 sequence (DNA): TGTGCCAGCAGCGCAGAGATGGGAGGGGACACTGAAGCTTTCTTT.

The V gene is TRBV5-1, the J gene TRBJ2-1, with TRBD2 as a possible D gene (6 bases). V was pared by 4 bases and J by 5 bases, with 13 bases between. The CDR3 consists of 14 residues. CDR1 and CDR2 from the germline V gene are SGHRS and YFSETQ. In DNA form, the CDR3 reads TGCGCCAGCAGCGCCGACCCGGGGGACAATGAGCAGTTCTTC. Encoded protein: CASSADPGDNEQFF. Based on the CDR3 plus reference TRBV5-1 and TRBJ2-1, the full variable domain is KAGVTQTPRYLIKTRGQQVTLSCSPISGHRSVSWYQQTPGQGLQFLFEYFSETQRNKGNFPGRFSGRQFSNSRSEMNVSTLELGDSALYLCASSADPGDNEQFFGPGTRLTVL.

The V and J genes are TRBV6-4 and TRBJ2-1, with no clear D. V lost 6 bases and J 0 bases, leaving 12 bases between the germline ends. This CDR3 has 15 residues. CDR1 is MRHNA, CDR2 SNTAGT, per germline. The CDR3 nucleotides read TGTGCCAGCAGCGTCGGGTCCAGCTCCTACAATGAGCAGTTCTTC. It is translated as CASSVGSSSYNEQFF.